This TCR beta chain appears in the sequencing data of a study of identifying expanded T cells in peripheral blood (dated by TCRdb to about 2019). About the full investigation: Separate aliquots of the same genomic DNA pool were sequenced to produce technical replicates, and four replicates were compared in pairs.

The immunoSEQ Assay, which uses bias-controlled multiplex PCR amplification of genomic DNA, was used to profile TCRbeta CDR3 regions. In the original analysis: To quantify the absolute abundance of each unique TCRbeta CDR3 region, the sequences were collapsed and filtered. Differential abundance was assessed using a binomial (Fisher-equivalent) model and a beta-binomial model in which time-dependent variance fitted from healthy donors was added. Any clone with fewer than 5 combined templates was excluded, and a clone was called differentially abundant if its Benjamini-Hochberg FDR was below 0.01. The form v = (b*log(k)+a)^2 was used to model beta-binomial variance as a function of total template count across the two samples. TCRdb re-hosts the immuneACCESS table, in-frame sequences only. Its copies lack some clones; in the studies checked, an unresolved V gene accounts for under half of them, and the cause for the rest is not known. V and J calls and clone size come straight from that table; D and trimming were deduced from the DNA. The sample table contains over 90,000 clones; only one count was recorded for 70% to 90% of them. Around an eighth of the sample lies in the top ten.

A word on this clone: Its antigen remains unidentified. One base away there is no much larger clone; base qualities are not given.

CDR1 SGHAT and CDR2 FQNNGV are derived from the germline V gene. There are 13 amino acids in the CDR3, from cysteine to phenylalanine inclusive. Left in the record is the CDR3 DNA by itself, 39 bases read in frame from the first base. Relative to germline, V is 0 bases shorter and J is 6 bases shorter, with 6 bases between their ends. During the collection period, no immune events, such as infections, were documented for the healthy donors. Time-dependent variance in a beta-binomial model of T-cell clone differential abundance was calibrated using healthy-donor blood repertoires as a training cohort. The training cohort comprised roughly ten healthy donors, 3 female and 7 male. An age range of roughly 29 to 65 years, with an average of about 45 years, was recorded for the donors. Whole blood was collected from each healthy donor at three time points spaced approximately 2 weeks apart and obtained from a commercial supplier. For immunosequencing, genomic DNA was extracted from whole blood that had not been sorted.

General conclusions and limits of the study: About 1.3 differentially abundant clones were flagged by the binomial model between technical replicates, whereas about 15 and 19 were flagged over about two weeks and four weeks, respectively. It was expected by the authors that biological variance in healthy repertoires might increase further over much longer intervals, such as months to years. Both the number of clones called differentially abundant and the false-positive rate were significantly reduced by the beta-binomial model across all healthy-donor time intervals. In all healthy donors, the variance in clone template counts between samples taken 2 to 3 weeks apart rose significantly as total template count increased.

The V and J segments used are TRBV11-2 and TRBJ1-5; the D gene cannot be resolved reliably. The specimen sequenced was blood. This TCR was sampled from a person between 18 and 69 years old in good health. The DNA reads TGTGCCAGCAGCTTAGAAGAGGCTCAGCCCCAGCATTTT. This sequence encodes CASSLEEAQPQHF.